This section outlines one TCR beta chain sequence together with its context. The specificity of this receptor is unknown. It has no much larger one-base neighbor in the sample; base qualities were not kept. The data were taken from a study of sequential checkpoint blockade in melanoma (dated by TCRdb to the late 2010s). At the level of the whole study: Using 1:1 randomization, the trial assigned patients either to first-line nivolumab followed by ipilimumab (arm A) or to ipilimumab followed by nivolumab (arm B). Both trial sequences were followed by maintenance nivolumab. TCRbeta immunosequencing was performed on DNA from more than 75 pretreatment melanoma tumor samples. For 20 to 25 patients, matched tumor biopsies were obtained before treatment and at week 13, following single-agent nivolumab (arm A) or ipilimumab (arm B). In roughly 85% of the matched pre- and post-treatment tumor biopsy pairs, both biopsies came from the same lesion. What the authors observed across the whole study: Among patients in the nivolumab-first arm (arm A), tumor TIL clonality before treatment was associated with response (P = .04). Within-arm analyses of tumor T-cell fraction were constrained by small sample sizes and reduced statistical power. Clinical benefit was about 30 times more likely to be achieved by patients whose tumor T-cell fraction and clonality increased by week 13. Tumor T-cell fraction and clonality correlated with PD-L1 staining and CD8+ T-cell counts but not with mutational load. The response-prediction model combining TCR metrics and mutation burden needs validation in larger, independent patient cohorts.

Reading the label with the study, this specimen's treatment or condition is: randomized to nivolumab then ipilimumab (arm A) or the reverse (arm B). None of the patients in the trial had previously been given DNA-damaging chemotherapy. Samples came from patients with melanoma in CheckMate 064, a randomized, open-label phase II trial of sequential checkpoint blockade. Genomic DNA from formalin-fixed paraffin-embedded (FFPE) tissue samples was used for tumor TCR sequencing. TCRbeta CDR3 regions were immunosequenced from genomic DNA with the immunoSEQ Assay. Before high-throughput sequencing, the genomic DNA was amplified using bias-controlled multiplex PCR. The study's own analysis went as follows. To quantify the absolute abundance of each unique TCRbeta CDR3 region, the sequences were collapsed and filtered. Clonality was defined as 1 minus Pielou's evenness and was calculated using productive rearrangements only. Tumor T-cell fraction was computed by normalizing TCRbeta template counts to usable DNA, estimated from several housekeeping genes. A previously published method was used to identify clones whose frequencies were significantly greater in on-treatment samples than in baseline samples. The table comes from immuneACCESS by way of TCRdb, which keeps in-frame sequences with V and J called. Part of the clones is missing from these tables; in studies checked, under half for an unresolved V gene and the rest for unknown reasons. For V, J and clone size, that table is used; D and trimming come from the DNA. The sample records over 10,000 clones, around a quarter of which are singletons. The ten largest account for roughly 15% of the sample.

Material: tumor tissue (inferred from file names), obtained from a patient given nivolumab and ipilimumab in sequence. This TCR derives from a human donor with melanoma.

Here the CDR3 is given as CASSFAGQLTDTQYF. The nucleotide sequence reads as follows: TGCGCCAGCAGCTTTGCGGGACAGCTCACAGATACGCAGTATTTT. Recombination joined TRBV5-1 with TRBJ2-3, with TRBD1 as a weak D call on 7 bases. From a lookup of the germline V gene, CDR1 and CDR2 are SGHRS and YFSETQ. Trimming removed 2 bases from V and 2 bases from J, leaving 12 bases between the germline ends. The CDR3 starts with the cysteine, ends with the phenylalanine, and has 15 residues. Solely the CDR3 DNA is kept, with 45 bases framed from the first base.